This TCR beta chain was identified during a study of response to subunit inactivated influenza vaccine. The study's findings and limits: Authors suggested each seasonal flu vaccination may recruit only limited numbers of new T cells.

Ten or more counts support this clonotype. Its specificity is not known. MiXCR was run by TCRdb on the RT-PCR reads, yielding one entry per CDR3 protein. This sample has over 150,000 distinct CDR3 sequences, with about 10% found just once. Per germline, CDR1 SGHTA and CDR2 FQGNSA. This CDR3 spans 15 amino acids. The V end was cut by 1 base, the J end by 3 bases, with 10 bases between. The source of this sequence is a man aged 45-60 years who received an inactivated influenza vaccine. This specimen consisted of non-naive T cells sorted from PBMCs, obtained on the day of vaccination. V and J are TRBV7-2 and TRBJ2-1, with a tentative D call TRBD1 (6 bases). The CDR3 loop reads CASSLVGQNYNEQFF. CDR3 in DNA: TGTGCCAGCAGCTTAGTCGGACAGAACTACAATGAGCAGTTCTTC.